Presented here are 25 T cell receptor beta chains from one specimen sequenced in a study of T cell repertoires in cytomegalovirus infection. No antigen has been assigned to these receptors. Each CDR3 protein gets one entry after TCRdb re-called the reads with MiXCR. The data show 750,000 to 950,000 distinct CDR3 sequences, with roughly 29% seen just once and 13% held by the top ten. Sample: cultured CD8+ T cells from PBMCs, taken from culture after CMV antigen stimulation. The receptors come from a human donor in good health (CMV status not recorded). Some clones in this sample may be carry-over from other donors' samples.

This clonotype was found a few times. The chain couples TRBV2 to TRBJ2-3; maybe TRBD2 (5 bases). Germline V gene data show CDR1 as SNHLY and CDR2 as FYNNEI. This CDR3 is built from 15 residues. V lost 5 bases and J 2 bases, leaving 14 bases between the germline ends. CDR3 sequence: CASSTERRYTDTQYF. CDR3 nucleotide sequence: TGTGCCAGCAGTACAGAGCGGAGATACACAGATACGCAGTATTTT.

The rearrangement joins TRBV7-6 to TRBJ2-7; the match to TRBD1 covers 11 bases. This CDR3 region has 14 residues. V lost 3 bases and J lost 7; bases outside the gene matches: 5. Per the germline V gene, CDR1 is SGHVS and CDR2 is FNYEAQ. CDR3 protein: CASSFGQGAGEQYV. CDR3 DNA sequence: TGTGCCAGCAGCTTTGGACAGGGGGCGGGAGAGCAGTACGTC.

J is TRBJ2-7 and V is TRBV7-2; TRBD2 aligns across 9 bases. Germline V gene data show CDR1 as SGHTA and CDR2 as FQGNSA. The CDR3 spans 16 residues. Unmatched junction bases numbered 12, after V lost 0 bases and J lost 9 bases. CDR3 sequence (DNA): TGTGCCAGCAGCTTAGCGAAAGTAGCGGGGGATTTCGGGCAGTACTTC. As protein: CASSLAKVAGDFGQYF.

V and J are TRBV7-3 and TRBJ2-5; D is uncertain. The V end lost 0 bases, the J end lost 2 bases, and 10 bases lay between the germline ends. The CDR3 is made up of 15 amino acids. Germline CDR1 SGHTA, CDR2 FQGTGA. The CDR3: CASSLTGNLQETQYF. Written as DNA, the CDR3 is TGTGCCAGCAGCTTAACAGGGAACTTGCAAGAGACCCAGTACTTC.

This clonotype was recorded once. This chain links TRBV5-3 with TRBJ2-5; TRBD2 aligns across 9 bases. TRBV5-3 is treated as an ORF (open reading frame) with a function not yet certain. V dropped 8 bases and J dropped 5; count of bases not matched to a gene: 10. This CDR3 contains 14 residues. CDR3 DNA sequence: TGTGCCAGCACCCTCGAGACTAGCGGCGAGACCCAGTACTTC. Translating gives CASTLETSGETQYF.

The V call is TRBV20-1, the J call TRBJ2-2; D is unclear. The V end lost 1 base, the J end lost 4 bases, and 7 bases lay between the germline ends. The CDR3 consists of 13 residues. Germline lookup yields CDR1 DFQATT and CDR2 SNEGSKA (reference sequence). The chain's CDR3 is CSARAPGTGELFF. The CDR3 nucleotides are TGCAGTGCTAGAGCGCCAGGCACCGGGGAGCTGTTTTTT.

This rearrangement joins TRBV4-1 to TRBJ2-3, with TRBD2 matching over 9 bases. Germline values: CDR1 MGHRA, CDR2 YSYEKL. The CDR3 sequence is 15 residues long. The J segment lost 4 bases and the V segment lost 4 bases, leaving 6 bases of the junction unmatched. The CDR3 coding sequence is TGCGCCAGCAGCCCCGGACTAGCGCCCTCAGATACGCAGTATTTT. Encoded protein: CASSPGLAPSDTQYF.

This sequence joins TRBV4-3 and TRBJ2-1; possible D gene TRBD2, 6 bases. The CDR3 has 16 residues. The ends were cut back, 5 bases at V and 8 bases at J, with 22 bases in the middle. Germline lookup yields CDR1 LGHNA and CDR2 YSLEER. The CDR3 nucleotides read TGCGCCAGCAGCTCTACGTTCGGAGGGGTAGCGTATGAGCAGTTCTTC. It is translated as CASSSTFGGVAYEQFF.

This clonotype was seen more than once but under ten times. This chain connects TRBV7-2 to TRBJ2-3; D is perhaps TRBD1 (6 bases). The germline V gene has CDR1 SGHTA and CDR2 FQGNSA. V was cut by 1 base and J by 4 bases, with 12 bases left in between. This CDR3 spans 15 amino acids. CDR3 DNA sequence: TGTGCCAGCAGCTTAGGTTTCAGGGGCGCAGATACGCAGTATTTT. Translation: CASSLGFRGADTQYF.

As for this clonotype: Sequence at one end of the junction differs from germline and may be a read error. The J gene is TRBJ2-5, the V gene TRBV7-6, with D possibly being TRBD1 (5 bases). The CDR3 sequence is 15 residues long. In germline, CDR1 is SGHVS, CDR2 FNYEAQ. The chain's CDR3 is CASRLVAQGRETQYF. In DNA form, the CDR3 reads TGTGCTAGCAGATTAGTCGCCCAGGGCCGAGAGACCCAGTACTTC.

Remarks on this clonotype: One end of the junction is discordant with germline, which a read error may explain. The gene calls are TRBV14 and TRBJ2-5, with 7 positions matching TRBD1. CDR1 SGHDN and CDR2 FVKESK come from the germline V gene. This CDR3 comprises 13 residues. The CDR3 spells CASSQYRGEPQYF. In DNA form, the CDR3 reads TGTGCCAGCAGCCAATACAGGGGAGAGCCCCAGTACTTC. The complete variable domain, with remaining parts taken from reference TRBV14 and TRBJ2-5, reads EAGVTQFPSHSVIEKGQTVTLRCDPISGHDNLYWYRRVMGKEIKFLLHFVKESKQDESGMPNNRFLAERTGGTYSTLKVQPAELEDSGVYFCASSQYRGEPQYFGPGTRLLVL.

The gene calls are TRBV28 and TRBJ2-3; no reliable D call. Germline CDR1 reads MDHEN; CDR2 reads SYDVKM. The germline V and J ends were trimmed by 1 base and 0 bases, with 8 bases remaining between them. This CDR3 comprises 15 residues. This chain's CDR3 is CASSLSEISTDTQYF. CDR3 nucleotide sequence: TGTGCCAGCAGTTTATCGGAAATTAGCACAGATACGCAGTATTTT.

Written as DNA, the CDR3 is TGTGCCAGCAGCTCGACAGGGGACGCTGGCTACACCTTC. It encodes CASSSTGDAGYTF. The chain employs TRBV7-9 and TRBJ1-2, with 8 bases lining up with TRBD1. Looked up from germline, CDR1 is SEHNR and CDR2 is FQNEAQ (reference sequence). Trimming took 4 bases from V and 7 from J; bases not matched to a gene: 5. The CDR3 contains 13 residues.

The genes are TRBV20-1 and TRBJ2-5; D possibly corresponds to TRBD1 (6 bases). CDR3 size: 16 residues. Trimming cost V 5 bases and J 4 bases, with 23 bases left between them. Germline V gene sequence: CDR1 DFQATT, CDR2 SNEGSKA (reference sequence). DNA of the CDR3: TGCAGTGCTCGCCCTAGGGGGACCTCTGTTGTAGAGACCCAGTACTTC. The encoded protein is CSARPRGTSVVETQYF.

The chain recombines TRBV5-4 with TRBJ2-1; a possible D gene is TRBD2 (6 bases). The V end lost 4 bases, the J end lost 6 bases, and 14 bases lay between the germline ends. This CDR3 region has 14 residues. CDR1 is SGHNT, CDR2 YYREEE, per germline (reference sequence). The CDR3 sequence is CASSPAGIFNEQFF. DNA for the CDR3: TGTGCCAGCAGCCCGGCGGGGATCTTCAATGAGCAGTTCTTC.

The sample holds a few counts of this clonotype. The rearrangement links TRBV14 to TRBJ2-5; 9 nucleotides line up with TRBD2. Germline-derived CDR1 and CDR2 are SGHDN and FVKESK. V was clipped by 5 bases and J by 5 bases; unmatched bases: 6. This CDR3 has 14 amino acids. In nucleotides, the CDR3 is TGTGCCAGCAGCTCCCGCGGGGGGGAGGAGACCCAGTACTTC. It specifies CASSSRGGEETQYF.

This clonotype was detected ten times or more. This rearrangement joins TRBV5-1 to TRBJ1-1; D may be TRBD1 (6 bases). V was cut by 0 bases and J by 9 bases, with 9 bases left in between. Looked up from germline, CDR1 is SGHRS and CDR2 is YFSETQ. The length of the CDR3 is 12 residues. The CDR3 protein is CASSLAGDKAFF. The CDR3 nucleotides are TGCGCCAGCAGCTTGGCGGGGGACAAAGCTTTCTTT. Looking up the rest from reference TRBV5-1 and TRBJ1-1 gives the full variable domain: KAGVTQTPRYLIKTRGQQVTLSCSPISGHRSVSWYQQTPGQGLQFLFEYFSETQRNKGNFPGRFSGRQFSNSRSEMNVSTLELGDSALYLCASSLAGDKAFFGQGTRLTVV.

Ten or more counts support this clonotype. The chain combines TRBV12-3 or TRBV12-4 with TRBJ2-3, with TRBD2 identical over 7 bases. The CDR3 totals 14 residues. V lost 6 bases, J lost 5 bases, and 8 bases stayed unmatched. CDR3 protein: CASSPKGGKDTQYF. CDR3 bases: TGTGCCAGCAGCCCGAAGGGAGGGAAAGATACGCAGTATTTT.

This clonotype was observed many times. V and J are TRBV7-8 and TRBJ2-7; no firm D call. Trimming took 2 bases from V and 2 from J, leaving 7 bases between them. The germline V gene has CDR1 SGHVS and CDR2 FQNEAQ. The CDR3 length is 13 residues. The CDR3 protein is CASSLNLAYEQYV. The CDR3 bases are TGTGCCAGCAGCTTAAACCTCGCCTACGAGCAGTACGTC.

This clonotype has more than one count but fewer than ten. The CDR3 here is CASTISGAGDPNEQFF. CDR3 nucleotides: TGCGCCAGCACTATCTCCGGGGCGGGGGATCCCAATGAGCAGTTCTTC. The chain employs TRBV4-3 and TRBJ2-1, with TRBD2 identical over 7 bases. The CDR3 consists of 16 residues. The junction had 15 bases not matched to a gene; V was cut back by 7 bases and J by 6 bases. Per germline, CDR1 LGHNA and CDR2 YSLEER.

In this sample, this clonotype turned up a few times. Being one base from a much bigger clone, this may be a read error. The J gene is TRBJ2-7, the V gene TRBV12-3 or TRBV12-4, with D possibly being TRBD2 (6 bases). The CDR3 extends over 15 amino acids. Trimming removed 7 bases from V and 8 bases from J, with 24 bases in between. The CDR3, as DNA: TGTGCCAGCACCTTCCCCGGGAGTCCTTTCCACAAGCAGTACTTC. This codes for CASTFPGSPFHKQYF.

The chain employs TRBV12-5 and TRBJ1-2; TRBD1 aligns across 7 bases. Per germline, CDR1 LGHNT and CDR2 FRNRAP. The CDR3 is 18 amino acids. V gave up 1 base and J gave up 4 bases; unmatched junction bases: 15. The CDR3 DNA reads TGTGCTAGTGGTTTGGGTCAGGGGACAGACTTCTCCTCCTATGGCTACACCTTC. It codes for CASGLGQGTDFSSYGYTF.

This clonotype was counted many times. The J gene is TRBJ2-5, the V gene TRBV7-2; D possibly corresponds to TRBD2 (6 bases). Trimming shortened V by 1 base and J by 4 bases, and 10 bases separated the two germline ends. The CDR3 sequence is 14 residues long. Per germline, CDR1 SGHTA and CDR2 FQGNSA. The CDR3, as DNA: TGTGCCAGCAGCTTAGAGTTGGGGGGAGAGACCCAGTACTTC. It yields the protein CASSLELGGETQYF.

The chain recombines TRBV7-9 with TRBJ2-1; unclear D gene. Germline V CDR1 and CDR2: SEHNR, FQNEAQ (reference sequence). V was shortened by 5 bases and J by 4 bases, with 9 bases between the two germline ends. The CDR3 is 13 amino acids. CDR3 coding DNA: TGTGCCAGCAGCCACCATCTATACAATGAGCAGTTCTTC. This encodes CASSHHLYNEQFF.

This clonotype occurred a few times. The V gene is TRBV7-9, the J gene TRBJ2-1; D perhaps matches TRBD1 (5 bases). CDR3 length equals 13 residues. Germline V gives CDR1 SEHNR, CDR2 FQNEAQ (reference sequence). Trimming cost V 6 bases and J 9 bases, with 15 bases left between them. CDR3 sequence (DNA): TGTGCCAGCAGGAATGCAAGGGGCCTTGAGCAGTTCTTC. This encodes CASRNARGLEQFF.